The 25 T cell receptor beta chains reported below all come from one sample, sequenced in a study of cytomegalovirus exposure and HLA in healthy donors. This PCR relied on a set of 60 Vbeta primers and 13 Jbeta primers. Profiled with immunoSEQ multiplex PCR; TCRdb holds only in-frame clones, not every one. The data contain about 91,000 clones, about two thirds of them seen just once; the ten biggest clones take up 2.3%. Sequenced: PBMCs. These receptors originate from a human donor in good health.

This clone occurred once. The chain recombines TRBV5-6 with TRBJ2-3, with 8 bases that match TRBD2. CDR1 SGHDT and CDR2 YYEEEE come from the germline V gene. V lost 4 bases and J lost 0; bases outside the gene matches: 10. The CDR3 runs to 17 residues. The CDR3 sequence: CASSLHRGGTSTDTQYF. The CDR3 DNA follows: TGTGCCAGCAGCCTTCATCGGGGGGGTACCAGCACAGATACGCAGTATTTT.

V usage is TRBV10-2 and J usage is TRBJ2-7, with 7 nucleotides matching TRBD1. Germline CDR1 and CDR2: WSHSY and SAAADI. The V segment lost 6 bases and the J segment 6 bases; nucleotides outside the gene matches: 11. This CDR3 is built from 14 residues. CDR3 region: CASSTGQNPTEQYF. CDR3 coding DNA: TGCGCCAGCAGCACGGGACAGAACCCTACCGAGCAGTACTTC.

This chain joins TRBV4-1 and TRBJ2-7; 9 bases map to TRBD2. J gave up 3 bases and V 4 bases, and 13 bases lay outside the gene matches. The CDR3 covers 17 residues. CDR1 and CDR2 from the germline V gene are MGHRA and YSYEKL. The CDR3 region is CASSLTWGAGGDYEQYF. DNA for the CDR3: TGCGCCAGCAGCCTAACTTGGGGAGCGGGGGGAGACTACGAGCAGTACTTC.

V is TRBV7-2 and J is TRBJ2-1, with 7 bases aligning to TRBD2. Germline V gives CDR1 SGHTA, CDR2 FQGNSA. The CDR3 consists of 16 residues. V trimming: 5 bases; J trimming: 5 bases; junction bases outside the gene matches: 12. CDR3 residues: CASSAARAGSDNEQFF. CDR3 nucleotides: TGTGCCAGCAGCGCCGCACGAGCGGGGTCGGACAATGAGCAGTTCTTC.

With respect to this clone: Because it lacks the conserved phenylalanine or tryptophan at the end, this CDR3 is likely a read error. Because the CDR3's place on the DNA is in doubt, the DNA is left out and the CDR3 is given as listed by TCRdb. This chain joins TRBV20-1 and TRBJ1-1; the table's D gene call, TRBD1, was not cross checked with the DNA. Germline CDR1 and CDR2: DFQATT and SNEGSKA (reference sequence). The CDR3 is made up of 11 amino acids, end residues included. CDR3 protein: CSARATTGHLV.

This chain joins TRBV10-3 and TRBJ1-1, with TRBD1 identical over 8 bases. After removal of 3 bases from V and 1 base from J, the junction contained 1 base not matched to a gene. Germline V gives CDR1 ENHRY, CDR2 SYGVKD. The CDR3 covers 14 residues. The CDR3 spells CAISEGTGNTEAFF. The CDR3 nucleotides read TGTGCCATCAGTGAAGGGACAGGGAACACTGAAGCTTTCTTT.

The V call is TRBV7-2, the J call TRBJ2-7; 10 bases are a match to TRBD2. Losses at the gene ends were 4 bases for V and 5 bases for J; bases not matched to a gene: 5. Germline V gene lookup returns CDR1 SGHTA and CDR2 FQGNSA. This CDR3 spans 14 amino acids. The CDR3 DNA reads TGTGCCAGCAGCTCGGGACTAGCGTGGCACGAGCAGTACTTC. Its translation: CASSSGLAWHEQYF.

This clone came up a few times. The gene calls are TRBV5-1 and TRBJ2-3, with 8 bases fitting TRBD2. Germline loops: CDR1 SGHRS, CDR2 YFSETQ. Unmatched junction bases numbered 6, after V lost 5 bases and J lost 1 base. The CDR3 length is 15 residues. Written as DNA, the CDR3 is TGCGCCAGCAGACTAGTACTAGCGGGCACAGATACGCAGTATTTT. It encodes CASRLVLAGTDTQYF. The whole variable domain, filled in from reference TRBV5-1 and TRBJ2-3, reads KAGVTQTPRYLIKTRGQQVTLSCSPISGHRSVSWYQQTPGQGLQFLFEYFSETQRNKGNFPGRFSGRQFSNSRSEMNVSTLELGDSALYLCASRLVLAGTDTQYFGPGTRLTVL.

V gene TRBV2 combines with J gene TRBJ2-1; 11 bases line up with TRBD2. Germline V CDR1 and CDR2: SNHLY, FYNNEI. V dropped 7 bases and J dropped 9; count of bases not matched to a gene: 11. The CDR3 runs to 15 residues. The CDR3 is CASTRVAGGPAEQFF. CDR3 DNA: TGTGCCAGCACGCGGGTAGCGGGGGGGCCGGCTGAGCAGTTCTTC.

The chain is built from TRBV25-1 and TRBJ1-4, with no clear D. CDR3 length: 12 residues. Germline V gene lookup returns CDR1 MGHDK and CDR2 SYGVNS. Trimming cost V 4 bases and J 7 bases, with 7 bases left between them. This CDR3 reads CASSAAAEKLFF. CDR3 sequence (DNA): TGTGCCAGCAGTGCAGCGGCTGAAAAACTGTTTTTT. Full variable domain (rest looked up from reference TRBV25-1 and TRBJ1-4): EADIYQTPRYLVIGTGKKITLECSQTMGHDKMYWYQQDPGMELHLIHYSYGVNSTEKGDLSSESTVSRIRTEHFPLTLESARPSHTSQYLCASSAAAEKLFFGSGTQLSVL.

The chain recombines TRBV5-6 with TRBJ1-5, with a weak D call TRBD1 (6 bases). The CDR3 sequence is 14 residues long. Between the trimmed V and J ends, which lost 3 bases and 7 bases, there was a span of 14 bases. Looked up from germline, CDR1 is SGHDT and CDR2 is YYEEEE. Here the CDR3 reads CASSSAQGLQPQHF. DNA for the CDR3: TGTGCCAGCAGCTCGGCCCAGGGGCTACAGCCCCAGCATTTT. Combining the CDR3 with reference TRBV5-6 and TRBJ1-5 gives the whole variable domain DAGVTQSPTHLIKTRGQQVTLRCSPKSGHDTVSWYQQALGQGPQFIFQYYEEEERQRGNFPDRFSGHQFPNYSSELNVNALLLGDSALYLCASSSAQGLQPQHFGDGTRLSIL.

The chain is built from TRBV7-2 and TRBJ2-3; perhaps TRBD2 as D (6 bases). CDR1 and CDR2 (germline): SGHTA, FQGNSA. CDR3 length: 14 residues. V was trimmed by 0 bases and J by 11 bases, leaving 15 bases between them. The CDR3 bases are TGTGCCAGCAGCTTAGCGGGGGGACCTCACAAGCAGTATTTT. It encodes CASSLAGGPHKQYF.

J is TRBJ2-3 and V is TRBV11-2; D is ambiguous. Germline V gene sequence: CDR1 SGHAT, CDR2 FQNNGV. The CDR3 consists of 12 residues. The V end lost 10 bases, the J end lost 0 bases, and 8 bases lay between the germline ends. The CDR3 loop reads CAIGRSTDTQYF. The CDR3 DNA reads TGTGCCATCGGTCGGAGCACAGATACGCAGTATTTT.

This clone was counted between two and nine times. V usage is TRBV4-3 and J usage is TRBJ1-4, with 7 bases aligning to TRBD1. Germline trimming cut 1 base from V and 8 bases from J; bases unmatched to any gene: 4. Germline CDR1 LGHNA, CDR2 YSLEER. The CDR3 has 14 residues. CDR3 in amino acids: CASSQVQGEEKLFF. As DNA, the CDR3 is TGCGCCAGCAGCCAAGTCCAGGGGGAAGAAAAACTGTTTTTT.

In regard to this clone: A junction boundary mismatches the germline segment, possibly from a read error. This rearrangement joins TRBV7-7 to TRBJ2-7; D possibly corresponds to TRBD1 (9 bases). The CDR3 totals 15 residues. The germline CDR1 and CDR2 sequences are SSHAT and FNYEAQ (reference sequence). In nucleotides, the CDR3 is TGTGCTAGCAGCGAAGGGACAGGGACTAGGTACGAGCAGTACTTC. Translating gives CASSEGTGTRYEQYF.

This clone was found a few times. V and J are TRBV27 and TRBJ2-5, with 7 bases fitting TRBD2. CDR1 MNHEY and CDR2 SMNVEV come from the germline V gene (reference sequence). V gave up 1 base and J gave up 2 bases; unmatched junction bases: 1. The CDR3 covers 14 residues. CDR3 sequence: CASSLLGGQETQYF. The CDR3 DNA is TGTGCCAGCAGTTTATTGGGGGGGCAAGAGACCCAGTACTTC.

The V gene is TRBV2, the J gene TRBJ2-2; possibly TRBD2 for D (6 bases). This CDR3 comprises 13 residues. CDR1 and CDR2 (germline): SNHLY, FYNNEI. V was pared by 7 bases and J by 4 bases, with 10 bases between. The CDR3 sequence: CASNTGSTGELFF. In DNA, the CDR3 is TGTGCCAGCAATACCGGGAGCACCGGGGAGCTGTTTTTT.

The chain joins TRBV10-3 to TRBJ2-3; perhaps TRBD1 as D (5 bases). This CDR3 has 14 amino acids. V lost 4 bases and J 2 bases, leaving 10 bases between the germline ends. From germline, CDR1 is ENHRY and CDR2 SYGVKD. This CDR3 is CAISAGRDTDTQYF. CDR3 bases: TGTGCCATCAGTGCGGGCAGGGACACAGATACGCAGTATTTT.

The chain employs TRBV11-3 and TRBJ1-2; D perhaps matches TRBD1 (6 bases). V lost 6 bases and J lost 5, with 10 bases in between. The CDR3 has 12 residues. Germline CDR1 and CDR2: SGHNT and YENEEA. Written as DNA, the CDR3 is TGTGCCAGCAGTCGACAGGAATATGGCTACACCTTC. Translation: CASSRQEYGYTF.

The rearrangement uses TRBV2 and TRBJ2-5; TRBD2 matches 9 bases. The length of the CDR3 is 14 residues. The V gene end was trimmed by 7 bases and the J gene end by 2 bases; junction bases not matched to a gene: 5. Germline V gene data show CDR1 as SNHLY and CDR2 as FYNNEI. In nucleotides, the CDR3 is TGTGCCAGCACCTTAGCGGGGGTACAAGAGACCCAGTACTTC. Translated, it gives CASTLAGVQETQYF.

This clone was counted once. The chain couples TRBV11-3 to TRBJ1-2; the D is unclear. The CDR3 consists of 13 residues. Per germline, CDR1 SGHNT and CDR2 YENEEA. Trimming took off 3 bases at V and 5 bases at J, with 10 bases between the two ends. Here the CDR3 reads CASSFGRGYGYTF. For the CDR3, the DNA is TGTGCCAGCAGCTTTGGGCGCGGGTATGGCTACACCTTC.

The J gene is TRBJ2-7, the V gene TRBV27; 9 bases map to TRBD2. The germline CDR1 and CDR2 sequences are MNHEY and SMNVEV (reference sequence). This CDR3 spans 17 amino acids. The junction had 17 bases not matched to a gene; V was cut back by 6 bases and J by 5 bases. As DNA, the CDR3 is TGTGCCAGCAGCTCGCCCCGAGTTAGCGGGGGAGCGCACGAGCAGTACTTC. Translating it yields CASSSPRVSGGAHEQYF.

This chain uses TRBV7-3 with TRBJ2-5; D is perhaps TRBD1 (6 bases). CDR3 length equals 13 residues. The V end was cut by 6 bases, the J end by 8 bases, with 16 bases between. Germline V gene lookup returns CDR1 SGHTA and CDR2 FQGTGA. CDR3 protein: CASSLAQGHTQYF. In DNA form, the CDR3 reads TGTGCCAGCAGTCTAGCACAGGGACATACCCAGTACTTC.

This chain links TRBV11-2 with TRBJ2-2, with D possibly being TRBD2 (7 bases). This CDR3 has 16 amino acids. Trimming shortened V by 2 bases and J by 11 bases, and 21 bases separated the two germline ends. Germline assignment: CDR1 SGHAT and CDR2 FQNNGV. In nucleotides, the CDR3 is TGTGCCAGCAGCTTATTGGGGGGGCGCCAGTCGATAGAGCTGTTTTTT. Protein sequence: CASSLLGGRQSIELFF.

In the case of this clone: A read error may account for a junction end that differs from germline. The CDR3 loop reads CANSPRRAGNTDTQYF. In nucleotides, the CDR3 is TGTGCCAACAGCCCTAGGCGGGCGGGAAATACAGATACGCAGTATTTT. The rearrangement joins TRBV7-3 to TRBJ2-3; D is possibly TRBD2 (6 bases). The CDR3 totals 16 residues. Per germline, CDR1 SGHTA and CDR2 FQGTGA.